Listed below are T cell receptor beta chains from one sample, sequenced in a study of cytomegalovirus exposure and HLA in healthy donors. The repertoire was sequenced with immunoSEQ multiplex PCR; TCRdb's copy has only in-frame clones and lacks some. The sample lists some 150,000 clones; roughly 80% were seen once. Sequenced input: PBMCs. The receptors here all came from a man between 35 and 55 years old in good health and CMV-seronegative. Each CDR3 is given with its conserved first and last residue. Each record gives: clone size, V gene, J gene, CDR3 length, D gene, CDR3 protein, CDR3 DNA. The D gene is left open where the match is weak. Rows may omit the clone size; those that give it use once, few, many or a size class.

clone size: .; V gene: TRBV6-6; J gene: TRBJ1-6; CDR3 length: 13; D gene: .; CDR3 protein: CATRGGALSPLHF; CDR3 DNA: TGTGCCACCAGAGGAGGGGCTTTGTCACCCCTCCACTTT
clone size: .; V gene: TRBV29-1; J gene: TRBJ1-2; CDR3 length: 16; D gene: TRBD1; CDR3 protein: CSVALGILRDRAGYTF; CDR3 DNA: TGCAGCGTTGCCCTCGGGATTCTCCGGGACAGGGCTGGCTACACCTTC
clone size: .; V gene: TRBV2; J gene: TRBJ1-6; CDR3 length: 14; D gene: .; CDR3 protein: CASTIGSYNSPLHF; CDR3 DNA: TGTGCCAGCACCATCGGGAGCTATAATTCACCCCTCCACTTT
clone size: .; V gene: TRBV29-1; J gene: TRBJ2-2; CDR3 length: 17; D gene: TRBD2; CDR3 protein: CSVEVNSGGAGTGELFF; CDR3 DNA: TGCAGCGTTGAGGTTAACAGCGGGGGGGCCGGAACCGGGGAGCTGTTTTTT
clone size: .; V gene: TRBV5-1; J gene: TRBJ2-6; CDR3 length: 22; D gene: .; CDR3 protein: CASSLGRTDSRTASGGANVLTF; CDR3 DNA: TGCGCCAGCAGCTTGGGGCGAACTGACAGTCGCACAGCGTCGGGTGGGGCCAACGTCCTGACTTTC
clone size: .; V gene: TRBV7-7; J gene: TRBJ2-1; CDR3 length: 16; D gene: TRBD2; CDR3 protein: CASSLDPSGGYNEQFF; CDR3 DNA: TGTGCTAGCAGCTTAGATCCCAGCGGGGGATACAATGAGCAGTTCTTC
clone size: few; V gene: TRBV6-1; J gene: TRBJ2-7; CDR3 length: 15; D gene: .; CDR3 protein: CASSEGTTSSYEQYF; CDR3 DNA: TGTGCCAGCAGTGAAGGGACAACCAGTTCCTACGAGCAGTACTTC
clone size: .; V gene: TRBV4-3; J gene: TRBJ1-2; CDR3 length: 15; D gene: TRBD1; CDR3 protein: CASSQDRDRGYGYTF; CDR3 DNA: TGCGCCAGCAGCCAAGATCGGGACAGGGGTTATGGCTACACCTTC
clone size: .; V gene: TRBV14; J gene: TRBJ2-7; CDR3 length: 14; D gene: .; CDR3 protein: CASSQVVSSYEQYF; CDR3 DNA: TGTGCCAGCAGCCAAGTAGTGAGCTCCTACGAGCAGTACTTC
clone size: .; V gene: TRBV19; J gene: TRBJ2-7; CDR3 length: 13; D gene: TRBD2; CDR3 protein: CASSHNGGYEQYF; CDR3 DNA: TGTGCCAGTAGTCATAACGGGGGGTACGAGCAGTACTTC
clone size: .; V gene: TRBV19; J gene: TRBJ2-7; CDR3 length: 13; D gene: .; CDR3 protein: CASSAKQGYEQYF; CDR3 DNA: TGTGCCAGTAGTGCCAAACAGGGCTACGAGCAGTACTTC
clone size: .; V gene: TRBV7-9; J gene: TRBJ2-3; CDR3 length: 15; D gene: .; CDR3 protein: CASSVRGKHTDTQYF; CDR3 DNA: TGTGCCAGCAGCGTGCGGGGAAAGCACACAGATACGCAGTATTTT
clone size: .; V gene: TRBV15; J gene: TRBJ2-7; CDR3 length: 15; D gene: .; CDR3 protein: CATSRARGPTYEQYF; CDR3 DNA: TGTGCCACCAGCAGAGCAAGGGGTCCCACCTACGAGCAGTACTTC
clone size: .; V gene: TRBV5-6; J gene: TRBJ2-7; CDR3 length: 14; D gene: .; CDR3 protein: CASTVPPLVYEQYF; CDR3 DNA: TGTGCCAGCACCGTCCCCCCCCTCGTCTACGAGCAGTACTTC
clone size: .; V gene: TRBV4-2; J gene: TRBJ1-1; CDR3 length: 14; D gene: TRBD1; CDR3 protein: CASAQTGGRTEAFF; CDR3 DNA: TGTGCCAGCGCCCAGACAGGGGGCCGGACTGAAGCTTTCTTT
clone size: .; V gene: TRBV15; J gene: TRBJ1-5; CDR3 length: 12; D gene: .; CDR3 protein: CATSNPNQPQHF; CDR3 DNA: TGTGCCACCAGCAATCCGAATCAGCCCCAGCATTTT
clone size: .; V gene: TRBV5-1; J gene: TRBJ2-5; CDR3 length: 15; D gene: TRBD1; CDR3 protein: CASSRGQGERETQYF; CDR3 DNA: TGCGCCAGCAGCCGCGGACAGGGCGAGCGAGAGACCCAGTACTTC
clone size: .; V gene: TRBV5-8; J gene: TRBJ1-5; CDR3 length: 15; D gene: .; CDR3 protein: CASSLRVLGNQPQHF; CDR3 DNA: TGTGCCAGCAGCTTACGAGTTCTAGGCAATCAGCCCCAGCATTTT
clone size: once; V gene: TRBV19; J gene: TRBJ1-2; CDR3 length: 11; D gene: .; CDR3 protein: CALRGVNGYTF; CDR3 DNA: TGTGCCCTACGGGGAGTAAATGGCTACACCTTC
clone size: .; V gene: TRBV7-9; J gene: TRBJ1-6; CDR3 length: 15; D gene: .; CDR3 protein: CASSLAGLTNSPLHF; CDR3 DNA: TGTGCCAGCAGCTTAGCAGGACTGACAAATTCACCCCTCCACTTT
clone size: .; V gene: TRBV5-4; J gene: TRBJ2-1; CDR3 length: 13; D gene: .; CDR3 protein: CASSLYGGNEQFF; CDR3 DNA: TGTGCCAGCAGCTTGTACGGGGGCAATGAGCAGTTCTTC
clone size: .; V gene: TRBV7-9; J gene: TRBJ2-1; CDR3 length: 13; D gene: .; CDR3 protein: CASSLGQYNEQFF; CDR3 DNA: TGTGCCAGCAGCTTAGGACAGTACAATGAGCAGTTCTTC
clone size: .; V gene: TRBV6-5; J gene: TRBJ1-3; CDR3 length: 15; D gene: .; CDR3 protein: CASSYGQGSGNTIYF; CDR3 DNA: TGTGCCAGCAGTTACGGCCAGGGCTCTGGAAACACCATATATTTT
clone size: .; V gene: TRBV2; J gene: TRBJ1-2; CDR3 length: 14; D gene: TRBD1; CDR3 protein: CASSSTGGRKGYTF; CDR3 DNA: TGTGCCAGCAGTTCGACAGGGGGCAGGAAGGGCTACACCTTC
clone size: once; V gene: TRBV7-6; J gene: TRBJ1-3; CDR3 length: 15; D gene: TRBD1; CDR3 protein: CASSSGQVIGNTIYF; CDR3 DNA: TGTGCCAGCAGCTCGGGACAGGTTATCGGAAACACCATATATTTT
clone size: .; V gene: TRBV5-6; J gene: TRBJ2-3; CDR3 length: 17; D gene: TRBD2; CDR3 protein: CASSLESGGAGLDTQYF; CDR3 DNA: TGTGCCAGCAGCTTGGAGAGCGGGGGGGCGGGTTTAGATACGCAGTATTTT
clone size: .; V gene: TRBV15; J gene: TRBJ1-2; CDR3 length: 14; D gene: .; CDR3 protein: CATSPAGPVYGYTF; CDR3 DNA: TGTGCCACCAGCCCTGCAGGCCCAGTCTATGGCTACACCTTC
clone size: .; V gene: TRBV18; J gene: TRBJ2-2; CDR3 length: 17; D gene: .; CDR3 protein: CASSPSVRLANTGELFF; CDR3 DNA: TGTGCCAGCTCACCATCAGTCAGACTCGCGAACACCGGGGAGCTGTTTTTT
clone size: .; V gene: TRBV14; J gene: TRBJ1-2; CDR3 length: 12; D gene: TRBD1; CDR3 protein: CASRGGQGPYTF; CDR3 DNA: TGTGCCAGCAGAGGGGGACAGGGTCCGTACACCTTC
clone size: .; V gene: TRBV5-1; J gene: TRBJ2-7; CDR3 length: 15; D gene: TRBD1; CDR3 protein: CASSRTGQEAYEQYF; CDR3 DNA: TGCGCCAGCAGCCGAACGGGACAGGAAGCCTACGAGCAGTACTTC
clone size: .; V gene: TRBV7-2; J gene: TRBJ1-6; CDR3 length: 12; D gene: .; CDR3 protein: CASRDSNSPLHF; CDR3 DNA: TGTGCCAGCAGGGACTCTAATTCACCCCTCCACTTT
clone size: .; V gene: TRBV6-5; J gene: TRBJ1-2; CDR3 length: 15; D gene: TRBD1; CDR3 protein: CASSYSAGGGYGYTF; CDR3 DNA: TGTGCCAGCAGTTACTCCGCAGGGGGCGGCTATGGCTACACCTTC
clone size: .; V gene: TRBV7-9; J gene: TRBJ2-3; CDR3 length: 15; D gene: TRBD2; CDR3 protein: CSSSLVQGGADTQYF; CDR3 DNA: TGTTCCAGCAGCTTAGTTCAGGGAGGGGCAGATACGCAGTATTTT
clone size: .; V gene: TRBV7-3; J gene: TRBJ1-2; CDR3 length: 13; D gene: TRBD1; CDR3 protein: CASSSQGDGGYTF; CDR3 DNA: TGTGCCAGCAGCTCACAGGGGGACGGAGGCTACACCTTC
clone size: .; V gene: TRBV7-2; J gene: TRBJ1-3; CDR3 length: 17; D gene: TRBD1; CDR3 protein: CASSARRGALSGNTIYF; CDR3 DNA: TGTGCCAGCAGCGCCCGCAGGGGGGCCCTCTCTGGAAACACCATATATTTT
clone size: .; V gene: TRBV7-3; J gene: TRBJ1-4; CDR3 length: 15; D gene: .; CDR3 protein: CASSLTGGGNEKLFF; CDR3 DNA: TGTGCCAGCAGCTTAACGGGAGGGGGGAATGAAAAACTGTTTTTT
clone size: .; V gene: TRBV27; J gene: TRBJ2-7; CDR3 length: 16; D gene: TRBD2; CDR3 protein: CASRQGGGLADYEQYF; CDR3 DNA: TGTGCCAGCAGGCAAGGCGGGGGACTAGCCGACTACGAGCAGTACTTC
clone size: .; V gene: TRBV7-8; J gene: TRBJ2-3; CDR3 length: 15; D gene: .; CDR3 protein: CASSSGLPSTDTQYF; CDR3 DNA: TGTGCCAGCAGCTCGGGACTTCCTAGCACAGATACGCAGTATTTT
clone size: few; V gene: TRBV2; J gene: TRBJ1-1; CDR3 length: 14; D gene: .; CDR3 protein: CASSHDSANTEAFF; CDR3 DNA: TGTGCCAGCAGTCATGACAGTGCGAACACTGAAGCTTTCTTT
clone size: .; V gene: TRBV7-8; J gene: TRBJ1-2; CDR3 length: 14; D gene: TRBD1; CDR3 protein: CASSSTDRGYGYTF; CDR3 DNA: TGTGCCAGCAGCTCGACCGACAGGGGATATGGCTACACCTTC
clone size: few; V gene: TRBV6-1; J gene: TRBJ2-7; CDR3 length: 14; D gene: .; CDR3 protein: CASRGNQRLNEQYF; CDR3 DNA: TGTGCCAGCAGAGGAAATCAGAGGCTGAACGAGCAGTACTTC
clone size: .; V gene: TRBV11-2; J gene: TRBJ1-1; CDR3 length: 16; D gene: .; CDR3 protein: CASELGLREINTEAFF; CDR3 DNA: TGTGCCAGCGAACTCGGCCTTCGGGAAATTAACACTGAAGCTTTCTTT
clone size: .; V gene: TRBV5-4; J gene: TRBJ2-7; CDR3 length: 15; D gene: TRBD1; CDR3 protein: CASSPWTGRDTEQYF; CDR3 DNA: TGTGCCAGCAGCCCTTGGACAGGGCGCGACACCGAGCAGTACTTC
clone size: .; V gene: TRBV4-3; J gene: TRBJ1-2; CDR3 length: 14; D gene: .; CDR3 protein: CASSQDEQVYGYTF; CDR3 DNA: TGCGCCAGCAGCCAAGATGAACAGGTCTATGGCTACACCTTC
clone size: .; V gene: TRBV30; J gene: TRBJ2-3; CDR3 length: 13; D gene: TRBD1; CDR3 protein: CAWNQGASDTQYF; CDR3 DNA: TGTGCCTGGAATCAGGGGGCTTCAGATACGCAGTATTTT
clone size: .; V gene: TRBV7-3; J gene: TRBJ2-5; CDR3 length: 14; D gene: TRBD2; CDR3 protein: CASSLTSGTETQYF; CDR3 DNA: TGTGCCAGCAGCTTAACGAGCGGGACGGAGACCCAGTACTTC
clone size: .; V gene: TRBV2; J gene: TRBJ2-5; CDR3 length: 14; D gene: .; CDR3 protein: CASSGLTVQETQYF; CDR3 DNA: TGTGCCAGCAGTGGGTTAACAGTTCAAGAGACCCAGTACTTC
clone size: .; V gene: TRBV9; J gene: TRBJ2-1; CDR3 length: 14; D gene: TRBD2; CDR3 protein: CASSVLAVGYEQFF; CDR3 DNA: TGTGCCAGCAGCGTTCTAGCGGTCGGCTATGAGCAGTTCTTC
clone size: .; V gene: TRBV6-1; J gene: TRBJ1-5; CDR3 length: 14; D gene: .; CDR3 protein: CASSEFVSQGPQHF; CDR3 DNA: TGTGCCAGCAGTGAATTTGTGTCCCAGGGGCCCCAGCATTTT
clone size: .; V gene: TRBV9; J gene: TRBJ1-5; CDR3 length: 14; D gene: .; CDR3 protein: CASSVAGHNQPQHF; CDR3 DNA: TGTGCCAGCAGCGTAGCAGGTCACAATCAGCCCCAGCATTTT
clone size: .; V gene: TRBV10-1; J gene: TRBJ2-2; CDR3 length: 14; D gene: .; CDR3 protein: CASNPNSGTGELFF; CDR3 DNA: TGCGCCAGCAATCCGAACTCAGGGACCGGGGAGCTGTTTTTT